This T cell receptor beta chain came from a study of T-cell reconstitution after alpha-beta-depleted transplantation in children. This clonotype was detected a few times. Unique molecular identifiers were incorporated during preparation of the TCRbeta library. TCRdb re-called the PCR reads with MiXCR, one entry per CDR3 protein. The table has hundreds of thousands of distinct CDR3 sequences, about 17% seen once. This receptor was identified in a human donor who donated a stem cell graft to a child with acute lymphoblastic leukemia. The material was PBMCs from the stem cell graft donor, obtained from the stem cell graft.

DNA of the CDR3: TGTGCCAGCAGCGCCCAGATAGGGGGGAGCACCGGGGAGCTGTTTTTT. It yields the protein CASSAQIGGSTGELFF. The rearrangement links TRBV5-5 to TRBJ2-2; D tentatively fits TRBD1 or TRBD2 (6 bases each). The ends were cut back, 4 bases at V and 4 bases at J, with 17 bases in the middle. The CDR3 extends over 16 amino acids. The germline CDR1 and CDR2 sequences are SGHKS and YYEKEE (reference sequence).